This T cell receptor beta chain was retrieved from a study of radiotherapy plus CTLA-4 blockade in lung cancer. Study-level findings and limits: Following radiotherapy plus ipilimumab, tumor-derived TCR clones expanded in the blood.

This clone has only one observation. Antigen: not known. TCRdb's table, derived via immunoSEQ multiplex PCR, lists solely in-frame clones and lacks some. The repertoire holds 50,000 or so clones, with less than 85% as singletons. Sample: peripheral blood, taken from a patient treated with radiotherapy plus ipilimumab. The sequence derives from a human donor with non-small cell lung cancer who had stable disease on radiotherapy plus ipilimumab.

CDR3 DNA: TGCGCCAGCAGTCAGTCGGAGGGGATAGGTAATTCACCCCTCCACTTT. Encoded protein: CASSQSEGIGNSPLHF. V gene TRBV23-1 combines with J gene TRBJ1-6; D might be TRBD1 (5 bases). TRBV23-1 falls under the ORF class, with uncertain function. Trimming took 3 bases from V and 6 from J, leaving 15 bases between them. The CDR3 contains 16 residues.